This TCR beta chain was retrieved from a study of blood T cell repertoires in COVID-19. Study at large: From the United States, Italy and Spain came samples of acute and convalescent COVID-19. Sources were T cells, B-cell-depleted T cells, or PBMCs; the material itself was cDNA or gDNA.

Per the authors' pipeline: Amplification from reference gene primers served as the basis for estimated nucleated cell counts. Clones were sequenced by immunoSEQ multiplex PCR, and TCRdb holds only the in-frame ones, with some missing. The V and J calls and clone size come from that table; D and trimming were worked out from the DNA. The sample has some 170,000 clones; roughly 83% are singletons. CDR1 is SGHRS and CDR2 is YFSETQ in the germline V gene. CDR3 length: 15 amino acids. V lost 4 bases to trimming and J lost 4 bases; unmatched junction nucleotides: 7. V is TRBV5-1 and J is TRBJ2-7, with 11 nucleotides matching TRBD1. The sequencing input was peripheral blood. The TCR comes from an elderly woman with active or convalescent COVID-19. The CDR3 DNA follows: TGCGCCAGCAGCCCCTGGACAGGGGGCGGGTACGAGCAGTACTTC. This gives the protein CASSPWTGGGYEQYF.